The entry below gives a single T cell receptor (beta chain) sequence along with its context. Its antigen is as yet unknown. V shed 4 bases and J shed 9 bases, with 12 bases lying between them. The CDR3 is 12 amino acids. Per the germline V gene, CDR1 is MNHNS and CDR2 is SASEGT. Assay: immunoSEQ multiplex PCR; the TCRdb copy retains only in-frame clones and omits some. The sample carries some 580,000 clones, roughly 97% recorded once. This sample is drawn from a study of shared clonotypes between healthy human individuals. About the research overall: Researchers assigned three CD4 naive, three CD4 memory, two CD8 naive and one CD8 memory plate to each donor. General study points: Blood was the sole source, and tissue repertoires probably differ. Clonotype sharing across four donors was observed for around 5.1% of naive CD4 clonotypes.

The V gene is TRBV6-1, the J gene TRBJ2-5, with a tentative D call TRBD1 (6 bases). This TCR was recovered from a woman in her thirties in good health. Source material: naive CD4+ T cells sorted from blood. As to subset: CD45RA+ positively selected. The chain's CDR3 is CASSATGTAQYF. Written as DNA, the CDR3 is TGTGCCAGCAGTGCAACAGGGACGGCCCAGTACTTC.